This T cell receptor (beta chain) stems from a study of blood T cell repertoires in COVID-19. TCRdb's table, derived via immunoSEQ multiplex PCR, lists solely in-frame clones and lacks some. Of 150,000 or so clones detected, roughly nine tenths appear once; the ten largest clones hold less than 6.5%. The TCR was taken from a human donor in a cohort sampled during active COVID-19. The specimen was peripheral blood.

CDR3 sequence (DNA): TGCGCCAGCAGCTTGGACAGGGCCACCTACGAGCAGTACTTC. It codes for CASSLDRATYEQYF. V gene TRBV5-1 combines with J gene TRBJ2-7; a possible D gene is TRBD1 (6 bases). Germline V lookup: CDR1 SGHRS, CDR2 YFSETQ. The CDR3 consists of 14 residues. Trimming shortened V by 0 bases and J by 2 bases, and 9 bases separated the two germline ends.